The sequence of this T cell receptor beta chain was determined in a study of T cell responses to AZD1222 COVID-19 vaccine (dated by TCRdb to 2020 to 2022). Regarding the study in general: AZD1222 recipients with second doses at about 4 weeks or about 12 weeks were pooled, because spike-specific TCR depth and breadth did not differ between schedules. TCR sequencing was performed for more than 230 trial participants, of whom about 200 were given two doses of AZD1222 and around 25 were given two doses of MenACWY control vaccine. Trial participants were enrolled by age into 18-55, 56-69 and 70-plus year subgroups, with roughly 160, 29 and 62 TCR-sequenced participants respectively.

At the junction V is shortened by 7 bases and J by 1 base, with 4 bases in between. The germline V gene (reference sequence) provides CDR1 GTSNPN and CDR2 SVGIG. From the cysteine through the phenylalanine, the CDR3 covers 10 amino acids. The only DNA kept is the CDR3, 30 bases in frame from the first base. The time point label of this sample denotes: baseline before first vaccination. Vaccinee samples came from UK trials COV001 and COV002, including a single-blind randomized controlled phase 2/3 trial of AZD1222 (ChAdOx1 nCoV-19) in healthy adults. For TCRbeta chain sequencing, PBMC samples from trial participants were taken at day 0 and at day 28 after the second dose. As to this clone: Which antigen it targets is not known. Per-base quality was not reported, and no clone a single base away is much larger than it.

Study-wide conclusions, independent of this receptor: Participants were mostly white British and included more females than males, and it was suggested by the authors that clonal diversity may have been underestimated. No day 14 peak-response samples were available, so repertoires were characterized only after the peak T cell response. Nearly half of unique spike-specific TCRs reportedly recognized epitopes outside regions mutated in the B.1.351 and B.1.1.7 variants. Vaccine-associated CD4 TCRs spanned the whole spike protein, with dominant responses in regions 160-218 and 743-854. In the small 56-69-year group, the increase in depth fell short of significance, most likely because of low power. Only 5 to 7 AZD1222 recipients were SARS-CoV-2 seropositive at baseline, limiting conclusions about previously exposed vaccinees. A significant rise in spike-specific TCR breadth and depth was observed after two AZD1222 doses relative to day 0 and relative to MenACWY recipients.

The CDR3 regions of human TCRbeta chains were subjected to immunosequencing. Turning to the authors' computational methods: TCRs in the repertoires were matched against a reference library of SARS-CoV-2-specific TCRs that had been generated with the MIRA antigen-specificity platform. Breadth meant the fraction of unique TCRs that were SARS-CoV-2-associated, whereas depth meant the fraction of total T cells that were SARS-CoV-2-associated. Each spike-specific TCR was assigned to its reactive spike region and to a CD4 or CD8 class using the MIRA data. Log10-transformed breadth and depth values were compared by one-way ANOVA with Sidak's multiple comparisons tests. TCRdb retrieved this table from immuneACCESS and kept in-frame rearrangements only. Not all clones are present; in checked studies, unresolved V genes account for under half, and no reason is known for the remainder. V and J calls and clone size are copied from that table; D and trimming were computed from the DNA. Within this sample are 95,000 to 150,000 clones, with around 87% of them counted one time only. Together, the top ten hold approximately 3.1% of the sample.

The sequences come from peripheral blood, collected on day 0 of AZD1222 vaccination. Here the chain combines TRBV30 and TRBJ1-1; no D gene is confidently identified. The sequence was obtained from an adult in good health. The DNA sequence reads TGTGCCTCAGCGAACACTGAAGCTTTCTTT. Its amino acids are CASANTEAFF.